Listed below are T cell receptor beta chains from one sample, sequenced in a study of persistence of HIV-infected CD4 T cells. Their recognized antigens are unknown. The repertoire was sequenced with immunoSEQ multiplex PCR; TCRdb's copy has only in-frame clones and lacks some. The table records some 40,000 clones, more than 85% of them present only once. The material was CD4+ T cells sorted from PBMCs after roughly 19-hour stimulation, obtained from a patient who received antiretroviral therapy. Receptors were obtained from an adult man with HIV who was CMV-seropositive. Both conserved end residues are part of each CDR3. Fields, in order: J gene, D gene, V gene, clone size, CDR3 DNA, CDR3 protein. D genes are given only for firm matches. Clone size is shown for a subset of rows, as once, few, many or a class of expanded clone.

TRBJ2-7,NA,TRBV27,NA,TGTGCCAGCAAGGAGACACCTGCAACCTACGAGCAGTACTTC,CASKETPATYEQYF
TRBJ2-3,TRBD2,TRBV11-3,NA,TGTGCCAGCAGCCTTAGCGGGGGTGCTAGCACAGATACGCAGTATTTT,CASSLSGGASTDTQYF
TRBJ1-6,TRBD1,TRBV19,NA,TGTGCCAGTACTACGGCGGCAGGGGGAAATTCACCCCTCCACTTT,CASTTAAGGNSPLHF
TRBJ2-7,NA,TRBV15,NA,TGTGCCACCAGCAGGTCGTCTAACGGGTACGAGCAGTACTTC,CATSRSSNGYEQYF
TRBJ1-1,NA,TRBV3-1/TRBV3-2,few,TGTGCCAGCAGCCAAGATGCGGGGGACACTGAAGCTTTCTTT,CASSQDAGDTEAFF
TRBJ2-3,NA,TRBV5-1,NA,TGCGCCAGCAGCTTGGCAGCAGATACGCAGTATTTT,CASSLAADTQYF
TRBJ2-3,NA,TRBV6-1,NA,TGTGCCAGCAGTCAGCGACAACTTAGCACAGATACGCAGTATTTT,CASSQRQLSTDTQYF
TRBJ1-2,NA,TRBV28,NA,TGTGCCAGCACTTACAGGGTCGGTCGTGGCTACACCTTC,CASTYRVGRGYTF
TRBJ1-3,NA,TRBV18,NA,TGTGCCAGCTCACCACCGGGAGGAAACACCATATATTTT,CASSPPGGNTIYF
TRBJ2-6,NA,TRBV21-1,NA,TGTGCCACCGACCGCGACAGGGGGCGCAGAGGGGCCAACGTCCTGACTTTC,CATDRDRGRRGANVLTF
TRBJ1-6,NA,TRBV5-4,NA,TGTGCCAGCAGCTTGGGCCCACCCCCTTCGGGACCCGGCCTTAATTCACCCCTCCACTTT,CASSLGPPPSGPGLNSPLHF
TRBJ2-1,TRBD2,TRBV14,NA,TGTGCCAGCAGCCAGATGGAGAAGCGGGGGGGCAATGAGCAGTTCTTC,CASSQMEKRGGNEQFF
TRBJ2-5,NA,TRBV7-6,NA,TGTGCCAGCAGCTTAGTTGCGGAGACCCAGTACTTC,CASSLVAETQYF
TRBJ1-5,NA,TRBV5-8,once,TGTGCCAGCAGCTTGGCCTTGAGTGCAACTAGCAATCAGCCCCAGCATTTT,CASSLALSATSNQPQHF
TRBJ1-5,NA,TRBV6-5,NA,TGTGCCAGCAGTCTGACCCAGAGCGGCAATCAGCCCCAGCATTTT,CASSLTQSGNQPQHF